The 9 T cell receptor beta chains below all came from one sample that was sequenced in a study of blood T cell repertoires in COVID-19. Method: immunoSEQ multiplex PCR; TCRdb's copy keeps in-frame clones and lacks some. The repertoire holds 250,000 to 350,000 clones, with 70% to 85% as singletons. The specimen was peripheral blood. These receptors came from a human donor with COVID-19, enrolled during active disease. The donor label of this sample is uncertain.

J is TRBJ1-2 and V is TRBV7-2, with a weak D call TRBD1 (6 bases). The length of the CDR3 is 14 residues. Trimming took off 5 bases at V and 7 bases at J, with 17 bases between the two ends. CDR1 is SGHTA and CDR2 is FQGNSA in the germline V gene. The CDR3 is CASSLPRGRGGYTF. DNA for the CDR3: TGTGCCAGCAGCCTCCCCAGGGGACGCGGTGGCTACACCTTC.

The chain's CDR3 is CASSLWDAGGNEQFF. Here the CDR3 DNA reads TGTGCCAGCAGCCTATGGGATGCGGGAGGCAATGAGCAGTTCTTC. This sequence joins TRBV7-9 and TRBJ2-1, with 8 bases aligning to TRBD2. The germline gives CDR1 SEHNR, CDR2 FQNEAQ (reference sequence). The CDR3 extends over 15 amino acids. V shed 5 bases and J 6 bases; nucleotides not matched to a gene: 9.

V is TRBV19 and J is TRBJ2-3; D is possibly TRBD1 (5 bases). This CDR3 has 15 residues. V lost 5 bases to trimming and J lost 0 bases, with 12 bases between them. The germline gives CDR1 LNHDA, CDR2 SQIVND (reference sequence). Here the CDR3 DNA reads TGTGCCAGTAGTTCATGGACAACTAGCACAGATACGCAGTATTTT. It specifies CASSSWTTSTDTQYF.

The chain combines TRBV12-3 or TRBV12-4 with TRBJ1-2, with D perhaps TRBD1 (5 bases). Trimming removed 6 bases from V and 7 bases from J, with 15 bases in between. The CDR3 runs 13 residues. CDR3 bases: TGTGCCAGCAGGGGTGGGGGGACTCTTGGCTACACCTTC. It codes for CASRGGGTLGYTF.

The J gene is TRBJ1-4, the V gene TRBV7-2; D is uncertain. Between the trimmed V and J ends, which lost 2 bases and 0 bases, there was a span of 13 bases. Germline V gene sequence: CDR1 SGHTA, CDR2 FQGNSA. The CDR3 loop spans 17 amino acids. CDR3 loop: CASSLLGVGATNEKLFF. DNA of the CDR3: TGTGCCAGCAGCTTATTGGGTGTGGGAGCAACTAATGAAAAACTGTTTTTT.

The chain uses TRBV7-2 and TRBJ1-5; possible D gene TRBD1, 6 bases. Germline-derived CDR1 and CDR2 are SGHTA and FQGNSA. Trimming pared 4 bases from V and 7 bases from J, leaving 11 bases between. The CDR3 runs 13 residues. CDR3 coding DNA: TGTGCCAGCAGCTCACAGGGCGGACAGCCCCAGCATTTT. Amino acids: CASSSQGGQPQHF.

This sequence joins TRBV5-4 and TRBJ2-3; the D is unclear. This CDR3 has 14 residues. CDR1 and CDR2 from the germline V gene are SGHNT and YYREEE (reference sequence). V was shortened by 4 bases and J by 4 bases, with 13 bases between the two germline ends. The CDR3 loop reads CASSIPSTPDTQYF. In nucleotides, the CDR3 is TGTGCCAGCAGCATACCCTCTACCCCAGATACGCAGTATTTT.

The J gene is TRBJ1-4, the V gene TRBV18; D may be TRBD1 (6 bases). The V end was cut by 3 bases, the J end by 5 bases, with 10 bases between. There are 14 residues in the CDR3. Germline V gene sequence: CDR1 KGHSH, CDR2 LQKENI. The CDR3: CASSPDTGNEKLFF. Here the CDR3 DNA reads TGTGCCAGCTCACCTGACACAGGGAATGAAAAACTGTTTTTT.

This clone appeared a few times. The chain uses TRBV30 and TRBJ1-5, with TRBD1 identical over 10 bases. Per germline, CDR1 GTSNPN and CDR2 SVGIG (reference sequence). V shed 3 bases, J shed 4 bases, and the junction held 0 bases outside the gene matches. This CDR3 region has 13 residues. For the CDR3, the DNA is TGTGCCTGGAGGGGACAGGGGAATCAGCCCCAGCATTTT. It codes for CAWRGQGNQPQHF.